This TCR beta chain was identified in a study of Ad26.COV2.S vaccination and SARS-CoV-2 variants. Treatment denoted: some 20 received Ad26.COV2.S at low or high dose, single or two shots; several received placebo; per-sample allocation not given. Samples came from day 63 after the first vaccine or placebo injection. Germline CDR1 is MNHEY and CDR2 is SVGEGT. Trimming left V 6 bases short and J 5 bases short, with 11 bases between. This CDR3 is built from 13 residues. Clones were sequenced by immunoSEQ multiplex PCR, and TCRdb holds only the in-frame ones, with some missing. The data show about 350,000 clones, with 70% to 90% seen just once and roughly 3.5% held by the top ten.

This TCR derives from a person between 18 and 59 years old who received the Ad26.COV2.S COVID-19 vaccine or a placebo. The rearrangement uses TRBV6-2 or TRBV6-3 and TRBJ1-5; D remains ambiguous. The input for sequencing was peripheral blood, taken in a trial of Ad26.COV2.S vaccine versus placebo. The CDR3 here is CASSIDGYQPQHF. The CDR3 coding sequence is TGTGCCAGCAGCATAGACGGATATCAGCCCCAGCATTTT.